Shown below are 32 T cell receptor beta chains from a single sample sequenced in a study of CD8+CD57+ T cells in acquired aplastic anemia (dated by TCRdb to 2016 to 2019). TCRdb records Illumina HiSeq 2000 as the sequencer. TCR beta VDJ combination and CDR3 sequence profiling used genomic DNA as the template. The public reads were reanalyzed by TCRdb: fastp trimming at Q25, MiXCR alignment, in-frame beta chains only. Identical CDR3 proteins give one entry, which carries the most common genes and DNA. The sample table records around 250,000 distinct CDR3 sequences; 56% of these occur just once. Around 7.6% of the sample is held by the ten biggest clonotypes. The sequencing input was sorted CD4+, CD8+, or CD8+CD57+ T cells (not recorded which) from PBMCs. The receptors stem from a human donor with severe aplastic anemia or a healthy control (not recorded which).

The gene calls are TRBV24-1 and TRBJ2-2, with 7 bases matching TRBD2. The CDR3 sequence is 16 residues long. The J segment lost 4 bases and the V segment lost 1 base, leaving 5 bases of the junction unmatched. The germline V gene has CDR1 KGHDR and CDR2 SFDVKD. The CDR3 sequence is CATSDLSGGSTGELFF. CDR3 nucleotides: TGTGCCACCAGTGATTTATCGGGGGGAAGCACCGGGGAGCTGTTTTTT.

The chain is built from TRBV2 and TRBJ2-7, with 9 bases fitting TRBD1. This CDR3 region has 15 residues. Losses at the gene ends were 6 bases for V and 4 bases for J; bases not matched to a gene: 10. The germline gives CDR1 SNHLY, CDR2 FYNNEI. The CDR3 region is CASSALWTGAYEQYF. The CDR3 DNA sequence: TGTGCCAGCAGCGCCTTATGGACAGGGGCTTACGAGCAGTACTTC.

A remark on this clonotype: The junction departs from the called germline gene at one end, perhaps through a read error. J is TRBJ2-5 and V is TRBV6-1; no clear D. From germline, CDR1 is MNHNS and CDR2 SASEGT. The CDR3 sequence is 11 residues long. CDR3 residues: CASSPEEAQYF. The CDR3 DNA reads TGTGCCAGCAGTCCAGAAGAGGCCCAGTACTTC.

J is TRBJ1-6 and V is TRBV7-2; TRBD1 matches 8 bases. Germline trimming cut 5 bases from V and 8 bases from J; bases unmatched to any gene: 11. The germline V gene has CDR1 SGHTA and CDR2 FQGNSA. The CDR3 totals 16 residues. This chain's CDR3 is CASSQAGRGPDSPLHF. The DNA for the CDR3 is TGTGCCAGCAGCCAAGCTGGCAGGGGGCCGGATTCACCCCTCCACTTT.

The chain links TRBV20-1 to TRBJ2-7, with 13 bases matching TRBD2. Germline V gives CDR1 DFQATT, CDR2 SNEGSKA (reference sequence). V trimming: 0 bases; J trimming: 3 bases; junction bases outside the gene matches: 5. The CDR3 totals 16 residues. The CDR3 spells CSARDGLAGERYEQYF. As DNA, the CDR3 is TGCAGTGCTAGAGATGGACTAGCGGGGGAGCGCTACGAGCAGTACTTC.

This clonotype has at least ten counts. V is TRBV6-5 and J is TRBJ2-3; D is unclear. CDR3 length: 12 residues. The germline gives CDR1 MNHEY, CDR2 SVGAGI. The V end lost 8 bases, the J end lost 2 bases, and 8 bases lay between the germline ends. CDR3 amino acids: CASGRYTDTQYF. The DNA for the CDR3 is TGTGCCAGCGGACGGTACACAGATACGCAGTATTTT.

DNA for the CDR3: TGTGCCAGCAGCTTAAGTAAGACAGTCCCCACCACTGAAGCTTTCTTT. Translating gives CASSLSKTVPTTEAFF. V usage is TRBV7-6 and J usage is TRBJ1-1; possibly TRBD1 for D (5 bases). The CDR3 covers 16 residues. The germline V and J ends were trimmed by 2 bases and 4 bases, with 17 bases remaining between them. From germline, CDR1 is SGHVS and CDR2 FNYEAQ.

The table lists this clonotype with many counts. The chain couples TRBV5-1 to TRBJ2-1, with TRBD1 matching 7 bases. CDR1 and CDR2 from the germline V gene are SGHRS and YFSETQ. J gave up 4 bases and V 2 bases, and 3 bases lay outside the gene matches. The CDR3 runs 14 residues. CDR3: CASSLRGQYNEQFF. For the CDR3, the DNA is TGCGCCAGCAGCTTAAGGGGGCAGTACAATGAGCAGTTCTTC.

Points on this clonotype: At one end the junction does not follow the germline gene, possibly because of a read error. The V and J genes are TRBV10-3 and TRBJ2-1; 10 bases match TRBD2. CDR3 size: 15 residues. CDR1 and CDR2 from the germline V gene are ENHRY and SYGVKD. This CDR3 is CATSDPVAGGDEQFF. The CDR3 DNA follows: TGTGCCACCAGTGATCCGGTAGCGGGGGGCGATGAGCAGTTCTTC.

CDR3 DNA sequence: TGTGCCAGCAGCTTATCATCCAGGGGGTACCACCAAGAGACCCAGTACTTC. It codes for CASSLSSRGYHQETQYF. The chain uses TRBV7-9 and TRBJ2-5; 7 bases are a match to TRBD1. CDR1 and CDR2 from the germline V gene are SEHNR and FQNEAQ (reference sequence). The CDR3 has 17 residues. J gave up 0 bases and V 2 bases, and 9 bases lay outside the gene matches.

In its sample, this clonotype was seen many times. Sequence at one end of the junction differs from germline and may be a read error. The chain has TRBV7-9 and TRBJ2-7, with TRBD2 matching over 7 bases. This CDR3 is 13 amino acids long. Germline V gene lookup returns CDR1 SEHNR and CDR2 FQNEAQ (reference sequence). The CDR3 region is CATSGVRPYEQYF. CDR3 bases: TGTGCCACCAGCGGGGTCAGACCCTACGAGCAGTACTTC.

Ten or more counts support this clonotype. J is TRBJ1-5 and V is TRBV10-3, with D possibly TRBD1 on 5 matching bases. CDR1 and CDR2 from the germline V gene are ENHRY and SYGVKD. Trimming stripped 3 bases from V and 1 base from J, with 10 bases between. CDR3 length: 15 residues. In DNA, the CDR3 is TGTGCCATCAGTGAAGGCCAGGGAAGCAATCAGCCCCAGCATTTT. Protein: CAISEGQGSNQPQHF.

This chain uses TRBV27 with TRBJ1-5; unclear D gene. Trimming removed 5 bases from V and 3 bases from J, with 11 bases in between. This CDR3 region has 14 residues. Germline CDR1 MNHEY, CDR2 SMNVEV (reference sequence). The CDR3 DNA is TGTGCCAGCAGTGAAACTTATAACAATCAGCCCCAGCATTTT. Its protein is CASSETYNNQPQHF.

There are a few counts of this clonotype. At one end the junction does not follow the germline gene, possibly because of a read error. In DNA, the CDR3 is TGTGCCAGCAGAGGACAGGGGGTCCCCTACAAGCAGTACTTC. Translation: CASRGQGVPYKQYF. The chain is built from TRBV2 and TRBJ2-7; 10 nucleotides match TRBD1. The CDR3 covers 14 residues. CDR1 and CDR2 (germline): SNHLY, FYNNEI.

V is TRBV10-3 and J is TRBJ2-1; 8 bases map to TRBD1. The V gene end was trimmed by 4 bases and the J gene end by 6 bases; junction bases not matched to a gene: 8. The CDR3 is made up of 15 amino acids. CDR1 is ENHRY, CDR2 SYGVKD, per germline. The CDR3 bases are TGTGCCATCAGTGGGGCGGACAGGGTGGTCAATGAGCAGTTCTTC. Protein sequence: CAISGADRVVNEQFF.

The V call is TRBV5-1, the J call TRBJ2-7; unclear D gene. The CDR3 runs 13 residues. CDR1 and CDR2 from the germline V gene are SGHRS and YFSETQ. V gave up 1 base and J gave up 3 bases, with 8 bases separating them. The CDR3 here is CASSLLENYEQYF. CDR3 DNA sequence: TGCGCCAGCAGCTTGTTGGAAAACTACGAGCAGTACTTC.

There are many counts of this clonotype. The CDR3 nucleotides read TGCAGTGCTTTTGGACTAGCGGGGGAGACTACCGGGGAGCTGTTTTTT. Its protein is CSAFGLAGETTGELFF. This rearrangement joins TRBV20-1 to TRBJ2-2; 13 nucleotides align to TRBD2. V was pared by 5 bases and J by 5 bases, with 8 bases of the junction left unmatched. CDR3 size: 16 residues. Looked up from germline, CDR1 is DFQATT and CDR2 is SNEGSKA (reference sequence).

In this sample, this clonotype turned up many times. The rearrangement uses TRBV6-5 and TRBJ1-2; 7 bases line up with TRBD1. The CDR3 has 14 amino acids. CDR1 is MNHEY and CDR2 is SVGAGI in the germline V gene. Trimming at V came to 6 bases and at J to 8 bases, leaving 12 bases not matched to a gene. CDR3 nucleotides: TGTGCCAGCAGAGTAACAGGGGAGATAGGAGGCTACACCTTC. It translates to CASRVTGEIGGYTF.

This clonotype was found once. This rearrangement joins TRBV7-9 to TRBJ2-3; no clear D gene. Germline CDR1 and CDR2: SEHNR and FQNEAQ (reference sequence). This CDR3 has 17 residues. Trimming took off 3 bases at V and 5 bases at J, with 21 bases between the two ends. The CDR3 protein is CASSFPLSAYAEDTQYF. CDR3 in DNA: TGTGCCAGCAGCTTCCCCCTCTCCGCGTACGCTGAAGATACGCAGTATTTT.

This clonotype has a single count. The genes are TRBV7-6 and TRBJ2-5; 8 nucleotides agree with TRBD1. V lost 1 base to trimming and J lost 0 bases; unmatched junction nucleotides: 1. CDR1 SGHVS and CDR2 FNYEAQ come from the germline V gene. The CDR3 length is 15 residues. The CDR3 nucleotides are TGTGCCAGCAGCTTAGGGACAGGGCACCAAGAGACCCAGTACTTC. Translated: CASSLGTGHQETQYF. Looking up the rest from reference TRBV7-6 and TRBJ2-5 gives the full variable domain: GAGVSQSPRYKVTKRGQDVALRCDPISGHVSLYWYRQALGQGPEFLTYFNYEAQQDKSGLPNDRFSAERPEGSISTLTIQRTEQRDSAMYRCASSLGTGHQETQYFGPGTRLLVL.

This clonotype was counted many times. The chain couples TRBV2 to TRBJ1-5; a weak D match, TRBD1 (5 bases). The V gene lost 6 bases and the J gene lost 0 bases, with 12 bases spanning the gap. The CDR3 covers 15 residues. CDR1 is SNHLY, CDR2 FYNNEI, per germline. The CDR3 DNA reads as TGTGCCAGCAGATGGGGCCAAGCTAGCAATCAGCCCCAGCATTTT. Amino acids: CASRWGQASNQPQHF.

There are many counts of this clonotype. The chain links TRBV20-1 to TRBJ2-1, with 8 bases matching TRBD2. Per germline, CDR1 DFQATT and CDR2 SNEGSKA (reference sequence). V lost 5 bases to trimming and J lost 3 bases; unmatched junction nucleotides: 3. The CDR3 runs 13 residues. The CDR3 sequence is CSASAGDYNEQFF. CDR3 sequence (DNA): TGCAGTGCTTCAGCGGGAGACTACAATGAGCAGTTCTTC.

The CDR3 region is CASSERRSTGTSLGEQYF. CDR3 sequence (DNA): TGTGCCAGCAGTGAGCGAAGGAGTACCGGGACTAGCTTGGGAGAGCAGTACTTC. This sequence joins TRBV25-1 and TRBJ2-7, with 9 bases identical to TRBD2. With 3 bases clipped from V and 7 bases from J, the junction kept 19 bases outside the gene matches. CDR1 and CDR2 (germline): MGHDK, SYGVNS. The CDR3 is 18 amino acids.

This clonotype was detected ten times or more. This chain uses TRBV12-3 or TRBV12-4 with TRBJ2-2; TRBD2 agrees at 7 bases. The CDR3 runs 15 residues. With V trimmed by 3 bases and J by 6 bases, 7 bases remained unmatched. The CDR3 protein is CASSFQSGVSGELFF. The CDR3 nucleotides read TGTGCCAGCAGTTTCCAAAGCGGGGTCTCCGGGGAGCTGTTTTTT.

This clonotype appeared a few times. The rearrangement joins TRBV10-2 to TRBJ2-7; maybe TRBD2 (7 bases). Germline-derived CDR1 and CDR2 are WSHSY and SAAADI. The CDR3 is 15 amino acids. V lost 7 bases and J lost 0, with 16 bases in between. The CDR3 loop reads CASNGGGQDSYEQYF. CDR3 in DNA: TGCGCCAGCAATGGGGGGGGCCAAGACTCCTACGAGCAGTACTTC.

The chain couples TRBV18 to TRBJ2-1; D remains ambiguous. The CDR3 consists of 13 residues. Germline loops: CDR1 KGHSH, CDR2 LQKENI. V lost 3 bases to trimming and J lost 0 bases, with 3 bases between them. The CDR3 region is CASSPPSYNEQFF. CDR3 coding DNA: TGTGCCAGCTCACCTCCCTCCTACAATGAGCAGTTCTTC.

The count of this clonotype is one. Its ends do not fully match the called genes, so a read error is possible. CDR3 in DNA: TGTGCCACCAGTGAGGGCGGGACAGGGTCTTTCGAGCAGTACTTC. Its translation is CATSEGGTGSFEQYF. V gene TRBV10-3 combines with J gene TRBJ2-7; TRBD1 agrees at 9 bases. Germline CDR1 and CDR2: ENHRY and SYGVKD. CDR3 length equals 15 residues.

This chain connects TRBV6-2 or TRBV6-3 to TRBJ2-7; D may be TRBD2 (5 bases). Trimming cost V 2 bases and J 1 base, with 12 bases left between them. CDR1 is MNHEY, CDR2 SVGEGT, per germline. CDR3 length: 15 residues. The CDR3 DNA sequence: TGTGCCAGCAGTTACAGCGGTGGTGGGTCCTACGAGCAGTACTTC. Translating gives CASSYSGGGSYEQYF.

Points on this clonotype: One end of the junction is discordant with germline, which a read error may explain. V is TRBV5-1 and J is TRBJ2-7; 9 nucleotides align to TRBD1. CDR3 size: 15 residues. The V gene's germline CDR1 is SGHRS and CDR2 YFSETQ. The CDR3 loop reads CTSSATGTGTYEQYF. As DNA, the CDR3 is TGCACCAGCAGCGCTACCGGGACAGGGACTTACGAGCAGTACTTC.

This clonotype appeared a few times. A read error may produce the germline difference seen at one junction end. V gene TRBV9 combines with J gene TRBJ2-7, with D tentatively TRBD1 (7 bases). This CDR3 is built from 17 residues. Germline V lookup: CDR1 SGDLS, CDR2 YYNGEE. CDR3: CASSQEGTGTAGVEQYF. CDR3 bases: TGCGCCAGCAGCCAAGAAGGGACCGGGACAGCGGGTGTCGAGCAGTACTTC. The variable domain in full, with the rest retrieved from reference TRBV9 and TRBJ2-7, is DSGVTQTPKHLITATGQRVTLRCSPRSGDLSVYWYQQSLDQGLQFLIQYYNGEERAKGNILERFSAQQFPDLHSELNLSSLELGDSALYFCASSQEGTGTAGVEQYFGPGTRLTVT.

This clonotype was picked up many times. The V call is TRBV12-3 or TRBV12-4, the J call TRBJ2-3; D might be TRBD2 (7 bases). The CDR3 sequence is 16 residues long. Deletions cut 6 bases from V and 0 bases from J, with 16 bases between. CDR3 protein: CASSPEGGQSTDTQYF. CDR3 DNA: TGTGCCAGCAGCCCCGAGGGGGGGCAGAGCACAGATACGCAGTATTTT.

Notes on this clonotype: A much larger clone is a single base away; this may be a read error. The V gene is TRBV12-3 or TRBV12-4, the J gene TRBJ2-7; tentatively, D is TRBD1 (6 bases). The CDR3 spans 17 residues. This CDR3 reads CASSFPDRAQGSYEQCF. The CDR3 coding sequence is TGTGCCAGCAGTTTCCCCGACAGAGCACAGGGCTCCTACGAGCAGTGCTTC.